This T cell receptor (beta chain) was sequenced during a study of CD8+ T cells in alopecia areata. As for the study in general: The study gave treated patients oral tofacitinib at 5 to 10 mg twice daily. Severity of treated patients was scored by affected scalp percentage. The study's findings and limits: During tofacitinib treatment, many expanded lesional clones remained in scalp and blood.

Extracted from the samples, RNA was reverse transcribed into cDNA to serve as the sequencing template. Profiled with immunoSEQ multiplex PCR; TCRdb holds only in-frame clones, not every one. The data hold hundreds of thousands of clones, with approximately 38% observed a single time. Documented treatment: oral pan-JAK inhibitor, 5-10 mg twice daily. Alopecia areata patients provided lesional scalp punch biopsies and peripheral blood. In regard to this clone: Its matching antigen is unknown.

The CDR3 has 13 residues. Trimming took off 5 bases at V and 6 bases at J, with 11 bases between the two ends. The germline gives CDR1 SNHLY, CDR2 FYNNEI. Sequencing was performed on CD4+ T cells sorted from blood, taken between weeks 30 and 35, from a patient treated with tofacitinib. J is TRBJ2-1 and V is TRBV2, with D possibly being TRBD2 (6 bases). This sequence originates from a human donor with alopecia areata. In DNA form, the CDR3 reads TGTGCCAGCAGTTTGAGGGGACTCAATGAGCAGTTCTTC. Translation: CASSLRGLNEQFF.